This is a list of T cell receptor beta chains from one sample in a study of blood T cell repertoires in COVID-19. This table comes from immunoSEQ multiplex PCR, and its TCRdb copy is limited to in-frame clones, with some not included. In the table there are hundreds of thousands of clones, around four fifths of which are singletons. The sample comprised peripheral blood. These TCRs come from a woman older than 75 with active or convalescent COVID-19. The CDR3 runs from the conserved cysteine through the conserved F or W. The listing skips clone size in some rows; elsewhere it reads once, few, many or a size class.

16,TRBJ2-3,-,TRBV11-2,CASSFDRVRVTDTQYF
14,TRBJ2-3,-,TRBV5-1,CASSSLPGSDTQYF
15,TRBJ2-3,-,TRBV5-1,CASTRASGGADTQYF
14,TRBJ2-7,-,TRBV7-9,CASKPSGLTYEQYF
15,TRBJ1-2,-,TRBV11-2,CASSLGYEGPGGYTF
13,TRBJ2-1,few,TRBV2,CASSPDQGNEQFF
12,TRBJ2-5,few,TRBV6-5,CASTGPGGTQYF
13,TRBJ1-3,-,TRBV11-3,CASSRGSGNTIYF
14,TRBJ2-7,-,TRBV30,CAWSVGTVNYEQYF
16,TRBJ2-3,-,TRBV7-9,CASSLTGGRGTDTQYF
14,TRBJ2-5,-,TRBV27,CASSRPGLAETQYF
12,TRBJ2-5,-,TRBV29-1,CSVGVAEETQYF
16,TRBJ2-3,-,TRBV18,CASSPRGLAGGDTQYF
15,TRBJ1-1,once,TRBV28,CASSLWGQGANEAFF
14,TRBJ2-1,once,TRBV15,CATSRDRGGYEQFF
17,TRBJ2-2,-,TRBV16,CASSPQGHRPNTGELFF
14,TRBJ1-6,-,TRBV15,CATSRDKGTIPLHF
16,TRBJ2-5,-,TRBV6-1,CASSEARTSGWETQYF